This passage covers 14 T cell receptor beta chains from one sample sequenced in a study of low-dose radiotherapy and immunotherapy resistance in tumors. The time point was: after trial treatment. Treatment here: LDRT plus nivolumab, ipilimumab, low-dose cyclophosphamide and aspirin (RACIN trial). Covering alpha and beta chains, TRAV- and TRBV-specific primers were used for the first-strand cDNA. TCR amplification used roughly 21 PCR cycles, a constant-region primer and a V-primer adapter. One entry per CDR3 protein results from TCRdb running MiXCR on the reads. The sample yields nearly 60,000 distinct CDR3 sequences, approximately 22% seen once. Sequenced material: PBMCs, taken after low-dose radiotherapy plus immunotherapy. These receptors were collected from a male donor with prostate cancer.

This clonotype was recorded at least ten times. The rearrangement joins TRBV5-1 to TRBJ2-2; TRBD1 agrees at 9 bases. The junction had 6 bases not matched to a gene; V was cut back by 4 bases and J by 5 bases. The CDR3 has 15 residues. Germline V gene data show CDR1 as SGHRS and CDR2 as YFSETQ. In DNA, the CDR3 is TGCGCCAGCAGCGGAACAGGGGGCCGAACCGGGGAGCTGTTTTTT. Amino acid sequence: CASSGTGGRTGELFF.

This clonotype was seen a single time. This chain connects TRBV20-1 to TRBJ2-7; tentatively, D is TRBD2 (6 bases). Germline assignment: CDR1 DFQATT and CDR2 SNEGSKA (reference sequence). The CDR3 contains 14 residues. Trimming took off 5 bases at V and 7 bases at J, with 21 bases between the two ends. The CDR3 region has the DNA TGCAGTGCTCCTACATTGCGGGAAGGTTATGAGCAGTACTTC. This codes for CSAPTLREGYEQYF.

Comments on this clonotype: A far larger clone is only one base removed, so a read error is likely. The chain uses TRBV6-1 and TRBJ2-1; 7 positions agree with TRBD2. Germline V gene lookup returns CDR1 MNHNS and CDR2 SASEGT. The CDR3 spans 15 residues. V dropped 3 bases and J dropped 10; count of bases not matched to a gene: 12. The CDR3 nucleotides are TGTGCCAGCAGTGAGTCGGGGCGGGGGACCTACGAGCAGTTCTTC. This gives the protein CASSESGRGTYEQFF.

This clonotype showed up many times. The rearrangement links TRBV21-1 to TRBJ2-3; the table's D call of TRBD2 was not tested on the DNA. TRBV21-1 is classified as a pseudogene. The CDR3 runs 16 residues. CDR3 in amino acids: CASSKERAAGEATQYF. In DNA form, the CDR3 reads TGTGCCAGCAGCAAAGAACGGGCCGCGGGGGAGGCTACGCAGTATTTT.

This sequence joins TRBV4-1 and TRBJ2-3; 9 positions match TRBD2. The CDR3 spans 18 residues. Germline V gene sequence: CDR1 MGHRA, CDR2 YSYEKL. Trimming cost V 0 bases and J 2 bases; bases outside gene matches: 9. CDR3 region: CASSQDLASGVLTDTQYF. DNA of the CDR3: TGCGCCAGCAGCCAAGATCTGGCTAGCGGGGTCCTCACAGATACGCAGTATTTT.

This clonotype was observed many times. This chain links TRBV5-1 with TRBJ2-3, with a tentative D call TRBD1 (6 bases). CDR3 length: 19 residues. V was clipped by 0 bases and J by 1 base, with 21 bases between them. Per the germline V gene, CDR1 is SGHRS and CDR2 is YFSETQ. The CDR3 region has the DNA TGCGCCAGCAGCTTGGCCCTACTCCAGGGGCGGAAAGGCACAGATACGCAGTATTTT. It specifies CASSLALLQGRKGTDTQYF.

This clonotype has at least ten counts. The chain couples TRBV11-2 to TRBJ2-1; D uncertain. This CDR3 spans 12 amino acids. Germline CDR1 and CDR2: SGHAT and FQNNGV. The V end lost 2 bases, the J end lost 8 bases, and 7 bases lay between the germline ends. The CDR3 loop is CASSLLDYEQFF. CDR3 bases: TGTGCCAGCAGCTTACTGGATTATGAGCAGTTCTTC.

The chain is built from TRBV18 and TRBJ2-7, with 10 bases that match TRBD1. CDR3 length: 14 amino acids. V lost 3 bases, J lost 6 bases, and 5 bases stayed unmatched. CDR1 and CDR2 (germline): KGHSH, LQKENI. This CDR3 reads CASSPGGTGVEQYF. The CDR3 nucleotides read TGTGCCAGCTCACCGGGGGGGACAGGGGTCGAGCAGTACTTC.

This clonotype was found many times. This chain joins TRBV6-6 and TRBJ2-2; the D is unclear. This CDR3 is 14 amino acids long. Trimming cost V 0 bases and J 7 bases, with 9 bases left between them. Germline CDR1 MNHNY, CDR2 SVGAGI (reference sequence). In DNA form, the CDR3 reads TGTGCCAGCAGTTACTCAGGATTCGGCGGGGAGCTGTTTTTT. This sequence encodes CASSYSGFGGELFF.

This clonotype was recorded a few times. The chain recombines TRBV5-4 with TRBJ2-5; D unresolved. V lost 4 bases and J lost 1, with 11 bases in between. The CDR3 contains 14 residues. In germline, CDR1 is SGHNT, CDR2 YYREEE (reference sequence). The CDR3: CASSTPRAQETQYF. CDR3 bases: TGTGCCAGCAGCACCCCCCGGGCCCAAGAGACCCAGTACTTC.

There are many counts of this clonotype. This rearrangement joins TRBV24-1 to TRBJ1-5; 9 bases fit TRBD1. The CDR3 runs 15 residues. The germline gives CDR1 KGHDR, CDR2 SFDVKD. V trimming: 4 bases; J trimming: 5 bases; junction bases outside the gene matches: 5. CDR3 sequence: CATSETGGRDQPQHF. Written as DNA, the CDR3 is TGTGCCACCAGTGAAACAGGGGGCCGCGATCAGCCCCAGCATTTT.

This clonotype appeared many times. The V gene is TRBV19, the J gene TRBJ2-6; 8 bases fit TRBD1. The CDR3 sequence is 21 residues long. CDR1 LNHDA and CDR2 SQIVND come from the germline V gene (reference sequence). The J segment lost 1 base and the V segment lost 3 bases, leaving 17 bases of the junction unmatched. In DNA form, the CDR3 reads TGTGCCAGTAGTATTCCGGCAGGGGGCCTGAGATCGTATTCTGGGGCCAACGTCCTGACTTTC. Translating it yields CASSIPAGGLRSYSGANVLTF.

This clonotype was counted ten times or more. This chain links TRBV12-3 or TRBV12-4 with TRBJ2-5; 7 bases agree with TRBD2. J was trimmed by 6 bases and V by 3 bases; bases with no gene match: 10. The CDR3 runs 15 residues. CDR3 bases: TGTGCCAGCAGTTTTAGTACGGGAGGTGGAAAGACCCAGTACTTC. Protein product: CASSFSTGGGKTQYF.

Comment on this clonotype: A far larger clone is one nucleotide away, so this likely arose from a read error. The genes are TRBV6-5 and TRBJ2-1; TRBD1 aligns across 7 bases. The CDR3 contains 15 residues. J was trimmed by 5 bases and V by 5 bases; bases with no gene match: 9. Germline-derived CDR1 and CDR2 are MNHEY and SVGAGI. The CDR3 coding sequence is TGTGCCAGCAGTACTCGACAGGGAAACCACAATGAGCAGTTCTTC. As protein: CASSTRQGNHNEQFF.